The source of this T cell receptor beta chain is a study of molecular identifiers for immune sequencing clone quantification. Study-wide findings and caveats: Spiked Jurkat TCR RNA equal to one cell could reportedly be picked out among 850,000 to 1,000,000 naive cells.

One entry per CDR3 protein results from TCRdb running MiXCR on the PCR reads. Here the sample spans more than 300,000 distinct CDR3 sequences, roughly 23% being singletons. Germline loops: CDR1 SEHNR, CDR2 FQNEAQ (reference sequence). This CDR3 is 13 amino acids long. Remarks on this clonotype: Its antigen is still unknown. Sequence at one end of the junction differs from germline and may be a read error.

Naive CD8 T cells were sorted, and the gate applied was CD8+CD4-CCR7+CD45RA+. The chain recombines TRBV7-9 with TRBJ2-3; 7 nucleotides match TRBD2. The specimen sequenced was naive CD8+ T cells from blood, with Jurkat cell RNA spiked in. Subset noted: FACS-sorted CD8+CD4-CCR7+CD45RA+ naive T cells. The sequence derives from a human donor in good health. Some libraries in this study had Jurkat cell RNA spiked in. CDR3 residues: CTSRPAGEETQYF. The CDR3 nucleotides read TGTACCAGCAGACCCGCGGGGGAAGAAACGCAGTATTTT.